This record looks at one TCR beta chain sequence and its context. Its antigen is unidentified. This entry is derived from a study of T cell responses to AZD1222 COVID-19 vaccine. Study observations and caveats: Repertoires in all cases were sampled only once the peak T cell response had passed. With two AZD1222 doses given, Spike-specific TCR breadth and depth both rose.

Germline assignment: CDR1 SQVTM and CDR2 ANQGSEA. The trim removed 3 bases at V and 3 bases at J, leaving 4 bases unmatched. This CDR3 has 14 amino acids. TCRdb keeps only in-frame clones here, not all; method: immunoSEQ multiplex PCR. The sample has tens of thousands of clones, about four fifths seen once. The chain links TRBV29-1 to TRBJ1-1, with 10 bases that match TRBD1. The input for sequencing was peripheral blood, taken on day 0 of AZD1222 vaccination. The sequence was obtained from an adult in good health. CDR3 protein: CSVEGQGRYTEAFF. The CDR3 DNA follows: TGCAGCGTTGAGGGACAGGGGAGGTACACTGAAGCTTTCTTT. Supplemented by reference TRBV29-1 and TRBJ1-1, the full variable domain reads SAVISQKPSRDICQRGTSLTIQCQVDSQVTMMFWYRQQPGQSLTLIATANQGSEATYESGFVIDKFPISRPNLTFSTLTVSNMSPEDSSIYLCSVEGQGRYTEAFFGQGTRLTVV.